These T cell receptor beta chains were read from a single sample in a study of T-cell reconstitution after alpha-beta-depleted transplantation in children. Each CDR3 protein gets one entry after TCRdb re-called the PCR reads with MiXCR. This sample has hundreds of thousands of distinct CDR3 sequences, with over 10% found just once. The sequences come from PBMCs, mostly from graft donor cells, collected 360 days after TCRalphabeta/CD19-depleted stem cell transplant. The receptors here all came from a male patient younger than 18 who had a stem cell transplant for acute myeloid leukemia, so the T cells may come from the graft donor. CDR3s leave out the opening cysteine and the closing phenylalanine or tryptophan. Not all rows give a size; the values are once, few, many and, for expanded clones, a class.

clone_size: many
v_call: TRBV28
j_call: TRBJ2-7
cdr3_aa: ASSRDRGQYEQY

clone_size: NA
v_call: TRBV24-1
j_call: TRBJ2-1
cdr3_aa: ATSDGGQGGNEQF

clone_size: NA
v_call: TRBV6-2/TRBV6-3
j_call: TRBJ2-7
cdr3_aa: AIRPISGEQY

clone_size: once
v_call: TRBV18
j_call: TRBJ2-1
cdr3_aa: ASSPEAFGQF

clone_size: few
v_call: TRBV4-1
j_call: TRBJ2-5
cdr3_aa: ASSQAFGLGEETQY

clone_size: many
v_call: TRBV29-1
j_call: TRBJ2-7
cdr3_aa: SAGQGYEQY

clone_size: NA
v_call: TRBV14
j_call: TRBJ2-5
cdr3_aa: ASSQFGQGVQETQY

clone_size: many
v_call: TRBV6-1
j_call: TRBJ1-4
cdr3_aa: ASSPWTGGSEKLF

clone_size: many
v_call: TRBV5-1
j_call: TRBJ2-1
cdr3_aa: ASSPVYTILAGVGDEQF

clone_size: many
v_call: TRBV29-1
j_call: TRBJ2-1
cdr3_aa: SVLPPGLAGAKQF

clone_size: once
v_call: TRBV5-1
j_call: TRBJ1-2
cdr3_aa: ASTMVPGDGYT

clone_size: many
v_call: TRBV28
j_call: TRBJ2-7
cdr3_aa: ASSLFVHEQY

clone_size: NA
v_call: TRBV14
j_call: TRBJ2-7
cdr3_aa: ASSQSWDRGTNEQY

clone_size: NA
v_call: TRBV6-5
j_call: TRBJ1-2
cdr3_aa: ASSYTTVSYGYT

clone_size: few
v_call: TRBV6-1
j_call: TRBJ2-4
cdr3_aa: ASSLGQGAIQY

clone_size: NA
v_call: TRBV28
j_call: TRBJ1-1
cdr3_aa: ASSTMTANTEAF

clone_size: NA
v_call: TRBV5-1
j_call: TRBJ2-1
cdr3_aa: ASSLTTTHGAEQF

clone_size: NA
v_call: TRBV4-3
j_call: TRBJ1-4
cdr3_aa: ASSPGSGTPEKLF

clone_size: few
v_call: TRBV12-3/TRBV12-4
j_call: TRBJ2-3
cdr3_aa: ASSLMFGLAGSTDTQY

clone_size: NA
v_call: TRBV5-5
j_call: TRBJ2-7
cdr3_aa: ASSLVFTGNEQY

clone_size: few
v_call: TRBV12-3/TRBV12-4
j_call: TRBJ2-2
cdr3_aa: ASTRRQGGELF

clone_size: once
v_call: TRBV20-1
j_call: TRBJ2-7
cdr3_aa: SAKLPRQSYEQY

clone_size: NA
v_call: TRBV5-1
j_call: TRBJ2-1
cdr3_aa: ASSGITSGRSSDEQF

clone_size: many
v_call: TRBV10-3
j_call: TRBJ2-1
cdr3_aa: AISGRLAGDHNEQF

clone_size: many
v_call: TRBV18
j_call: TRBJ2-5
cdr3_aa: ASSPLRLQGDQETQY

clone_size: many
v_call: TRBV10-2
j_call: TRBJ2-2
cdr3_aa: ASSPVGAWGELF

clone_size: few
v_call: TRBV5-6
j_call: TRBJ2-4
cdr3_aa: ASSFQGLLAKNIQY